This TCR beta chain was profiled in a study of identical twins. Trimming shortened V by 4 bases and J by 2 bases, and 15 bases separated the two germline ends. The CDR3 length is 16 residues. Germline V gives CDR1 KGHSH, CDR2 LQKENI. TCRdb itself ran the 5' RACE reads through MiXCR, one entry per CDR3 protein. Of around 230,000 distinct CDR3 sequences detected, about a tenth appear once; the ten largest clones hold about 5.5%. This clonotype was found a few times. The sequenced sample consisted of memory (CD45RO+) T cells sorted from blood. The source is a woman younger than 35 in good health. This chain links TRBV18 with TRBJ2-1; unclear D gene. The DNA of the CDR3 is TGTGCCAGCTCACTGGCTCCATACCGAACCTACAATGAGCAGTTCTTC. Its protein product is CASSLAPYRTYNEQFF. Together with reference TRBV18 and TRBJ2-1, the CDR3 gives the full variable domain: NAGVMQNPRHLVRRRGQEARLRCSPMKGHSHVYWYRQLPEEGLKFMVYLQKENIIDESGMPKERFSAEFPKEGPSILRIQQVVRGDSAAYFCASSLAPYRTYNEQFFGPGTRLTVL.